Shown below are 22 T cell receptor beta chains from a single sample sequenced in a study of neoadjuvant anti-PD-1 for oral cavity cancer. TCRdb's copy holds only in-frame clones and misses some; the assay was immunoSEQ multiplex PCR. The sample has around 34,000 clones, just under 90% seen once. Sequencing was performed on PBMCs, taken before nivolumab (anti-PD-1) treatment. The receptor set was obtained from a person aged 40-85 years with oral cavity squamous cell carcinoma.

In its sample, this clone was seen once. The rearrangement joins TRBV10-3 to TRBJ1-5, with TRBD1 matching over 10 bases. Germline V gives CDR1 ENHRY, CDR2 SYGVKD. J was trimmed by 6 bases and V by 2 bases; bases with no gene match: 4. This CDR3 comprises 15 residues. The DNA of the CDR3 is TGTGCCATCAGTGAGGGACAGGGGGAGGCTCAGCCCCAGCATTTT. This codes for CAISEGQGEAQPQHF.

This clone was recorded a few times. The J gene is TRBJ1-2, the V gene TRBV5-6; TRBD1 agrees at 11 bases. CDR3 length: 15 amino acids. Unmatched junction bases numbered 4, after V lost 2 bases and J lost 4 bases. CDR1 is SGHDT, CDR2 YYEEEE, per germline. The CDR3 coding sequence is TGTGCCAGCAGCTTCGGGACAGGGGGGATCTATGGCTACACCTTC. Translation: CASSFGTGGIYGYTF.

This chain joins TRBV27 and TRBJ1-1, with D uncertain. The germline V and J ends were trimmed by 4 bases and 1 base, with 7 bases remaining between them. The CDR3 has 13 amino acids. Per germline, CDR1 MNHEY and CDR2 SMNVEV (reference sequence). CDR3 protein: CASSWAQNTEAFF. CDR3 sequence (DNA): TGTGCCAGCAGTTGGGCCCAGAACACTGAAGCTTTCTTT.

The V call is TRBV5-1, the J call TRBJ2-1; 9 positions agree with TRBD1. CDR3 length equals 16 residues. Trimming removed 1 base from V and 6 bases from J; junction bases left unmatched: 8. Germline CDR1 reads SGHRS; CDR2 reads YFSETQ. The CDR3 DNA reads as TGCGCCAGCAGCTTGTTTGGACGGACAGGGGCCAATGAGCAGTTCTTC. Residues: CASSLFGRTGANEQFF.

V usage is TRBV10-3 and J usage is TRBJ1-1; the D gene is possibly TRBD1 (5 bases). Trimming removed 0 bases at V and 1 base at J, with 9 bases between. Germline values: CDR1 ENHRY, CDR2 SYGVKD. This CDR3 comprises 15 residues. CDR3 loop: CAISESAGRNTEAFF. Here the CDR3 DNA reads TGTGCCATCAGTGAGTCGGCAGGGAGGAACACTGAAGCTTTCTTT.

The chain has TRBV11-3 and TRBJ2-3, with no clear D. Germline CDR1 is SGHNT and CDR2 is YENEEA. V was cut by 1 base and J by 2 bases, with 7 bases left in between. There are 14 residues in the CDR3. CDR3: CASSLGSYTDTQYF. The DNA of the CDR3 is TGTGCCAGCAGCTTAGGTTCCTACACAGATACGCAGTATTTT.

The rearrangement links TRBV7-8 to TRBJ2-1, with 7 bases identical to TRBD1. Germline V gene data show CDR1 as SGHVS and CDR2 as FQNEAQ. The CDR3 has 15 residues. The J segment lost 5 bases and the V segment lost 4 bases, leaving 8 bases of the junction unmatched. DNA for the CDR3: TGTGCCAGCAGCTCGCCCGGGACAGCCAACAATGAGCAGTTCTTC. Its translation: CASSSPGTANNEQFF.

This chain uses TRBV9 with TRBJ1-1; 9 nucleotides align to TRBD1. V was clipped by 0 bases and J by 0 bases; unmatched bases: 9. The CDR3 spans 18 residues. Germline values: CDR1 SGDLS, CDR2 YYNGEE. In DNA form, the CDR3 reads TGTGCCAGCAGCGTAGGGATGCTGGACAGGGGCTTGAACACTGAAGCTTTCTTT. Its translation is CASSVGMLDRGLNTEAFF.

The chain combines TRBV4-3 with TRBJ1-2; the D is unclear. V lost 4 bases and J lost 2, with 11 bases in between. The germline V gene has CDR1 LGHNA and CDR2 YSLEER. This CDR3 contains 14 residues. The CDR3 is CASSLGPSNYGYTF. The DNA of the CDR3 is TGCGCCAGCAGCCTGGGCCCGAGCAACTATGGCTACACCTTC.

The V gene is TRBV6-1, the J gene TRBJ2-7; D is unresolved. The V and J ends lost 3 bases and 2 bases respectively, with 5 bases between them. The CDR3 loop spans 12 amino acids. Germline CDR1 reads MNHNS; CDR2 reads SASEGT. The CDR3 sequence: CASSETTYEQYF. CDR3 bases: TGTGCCAGCAGTGAGACCACCTACGAGCAGTACTTC.

This clone was recorded only once. The gene calls are TRBV7-6 and TRBJ1-5; D gene ambiguous. The CDR3 extends over 14 amino acids. The germline V gene encodes CDR1 SGHVS and CDR2 FNYEAQ. Trimming removed 6 bases at V and 2 bases at J, with 11 bases between. The CDR3 reads CASSTPGRNQPQHF. The CDR3 nucleotides read TGTGCCAGCAGTACCCCGGGTCGCAATCAGCCCCAGCATTTT.

The V call is TRBV5-6, the J call TRBJ2-5, with TRBD2 matching 7 bases. V lost 4 bases, J lost 5 bases, and 8 bases stayed unmatched. The germline gives CDR1 SGHDT, CDR2 YYEEEE. The CDR3 runs 14 residues. The CDR3 region is CASSPGGESETQYF. Written as DNA, the CDR3 is TGTGCCAGCAGCCCTGGGGGGGAAAGTGAGACCCAGTACTTC.

The chain couples TRBV7-8 to TRBJ1-2; no clear D gene. The CDR3 length is 12 residues. CDR1 SGHVS and CDR2 FQNEAQ come from the germline V gene. Trimming took 3 bases from V and 6 from J, leaving 8 bases between them. CDR3 protein: CASSFARDGYTF. CDR3 in DNA: TGTGCCAGCAGCTTCGCTAGGGATGGCTACACCTTC. Based on the CDR3 plus reference TRBV7-8 and TRBJ1-2, the full variable domain is GAGVSQSPRYKVAKRGQDVALRCDPISGHVSLFWYQQALGQGPEFLTYFQNEAQLDKSGLPSDRFFAERPEGSVSTLKIQRTQQEDSAVYLCASSFARDGYTFGSGTRLTVV.

The chain has TRBV2 and TRBJ1-1, with D possibly matching TRBD1 (5 bases). The CDR3 totals 13 residues. In germline, CDR1 is SNHLY, CDR2 FYNNEI. Trimming pared 6 bases from V and 1 base from J, leaving 9 bases between. For the CDR3, the DNA is TGTGCCAGCAGCTGGGGCCCGAACACTGAAGCTTTCTTT. Protein product: CASSWGPNTEAFF.

CDR3 sequence: CASSSIRGGAFF. CDR3 coding DNA: TGTGCCAGCAGTTCGATCAGGGGAGGAGCTTTCTTT. V usage is TRBV28 and J usage is TRBJ1-1; D may be TRBD1 (6 bases). This CDR3 has 12 amino acids. The germline V and J ends were trimmed by 4 bases and 10 bases, with 13 bases remaining between them. The germline V gene encodes CDR1 MDHEN and CDR2 SYDVKM.

The chain carries TRBV9 and TRBJ1-6, with TRBD1 as a possible D gene (6 bases). V lost 4 bases, J lost 11 bases, and 19 bases lay in between. The CDR3 runs to 15 residues. Germline CDR1 SGDLS, CDR2 YYNGEE. CDR3 sequence (DNA): TGTGCCAGCAGCCCTACCGCGGCAGGGGTACCACCCCTCCACTTT. This gives the protein CASSPTAAGVPPLHF.

This clone was seen just once. The rearrangement links TRBV5-4 to TRBJ1-3; D may be TRBD1 (5 bases). Germline assignment: CDR1 SGHNT and CDR2 YYREEE (reference sequence). Trimming cost V 0 bases and J 8 bases, with 9 bases left between them. The CDR3 loop spans 13 amino acids. The CDR3 reads CASSLAGDDTIYF. The DNA of the CDR3 is TGTGCCAGCAGCTTGGCGGGGGATGACACCATATATTTT.

The gene calls are TRBV6-5 and TRBJ2-3; 8 nucleotides align to TRBD2. This CDR3 is 15 amino acids long. V shed 4 bases and J 4 bases; nucleotides not matched to a gene: 7. Germline V lookup: CDR1 MNHEY, CDR2 SVGAGI. In DNA, the CDR3 is TGTGCCAGCAGTTCCCTCGGGGGGGCCGCAGATACGCAGTATTTT. Its translation: CASSSLGGAADTQYF.

This clone showed up just a few times. J is TRBJ2-2 and V is TRBV7-9, with 13 bases fitting TRBD2. The J segment lost 7 bases and the V segment lost 5 bases, leaving 7 bases of the junction unmatched. Germline CDR1 and CDR2: SEHNR and FQNEAQ (reference sequence). The length of the CDR3 is 16 residues. CDR3: CASSPGLAGVIGELFF. The CDR3 DNA sequence: TGTGCCAGCAGCCCAGGACTAGCGGGGGTTATCGGGGAGCTGTTTTTT.

The chain carries TRBV5-1 and TRBJ1-3; the match to TRBD1 covers 7 bases. CDR1 SGHRS and CDR2 YFSETQ come from the germline V gene. The CDR3 runs to 15 residues. V trimming: 7 bases; J trimming: 1 base; junction bases outside the gene matches: 8. Here the CDR3 DNA reads TGCGCCAGCGGTGACAGGGCCTCATCTGGAAACACCATATATTTT. Translation gives CASGDRASSGNTIYF.

V and J are TRBV4-3 and TRBJ1-1; tentative D call: TRBD1 (6 bases). The CDR3 contains 19 residues. V was trimmed by 1 base and J by 5 bases, leaving 26 bases between them. Germline V gives CDR1 LGHNA, CDR2 YSLEER. DNA for the CDR3: TGCGCCAGCAGCCAAGCTGTCCTTTTACAGGGTCTGGGGAGGACTGAAGCTTTCTTT. Translation: CASSQAVLLQGLGRTEAFF.

The chain combines TRBV7-2 with TRBJ1-4; 9 bases fit TRBD1. The CDR3 consists of 14 residues. The ends lost 5 bases at V and 8 bases at J; junction bases unmatched: 6. Germline assignment: CDR1 SGHTA and CDR2 FQGNSA. This CDR3 reads CASSTGTGHEKLFF. Written as DNA, the CDR3 is TGTGCCAGCAGCACCGGGACAGGGCACGAAAAACTGTTTTTT.